These 6 T cell receptor beta chains originate from one sample sequenced in a study of T cells in Graves' hyperthyroidism and ophthalmopathy. Template material for amplifying TCR beta CDR3 regions consisted of RNA transcripts. With the HTBI primer set, the TCR CDR3 went through a first round of RT-PCR. TCRdb itself ran the multiplex PCR reads through MiXCR, one entry per CDR3 protein. Among roughly 500,000 distinct CDR3 sequences listed, about half were seen once. Sequences were obtained from peripheral blood or thyroid tissue (not recorded which). The receptors originated from an adult woman with Graves' disease, either hyperthyroidism or ophthalmopathy (not recorded which).

As for this clonotype: The junction shows a germline mismatch at one end, possibly a read error. This rearrangement joins TRBV11-2 to TRBJ1-3; no definite D call. CDR1 and CDR2 (germline): SGHAT, FQNNGV. The CDR3 consists of 15 residues. CDR3 protein: CASSFLAGSGNAIYF. The CDR3 region has the DNA TGTGCCAGCAGCTTCCTAGCGGGATCTGGAAACGCCATATATTTT.

This clonotype was recorded at least ten times. This rearrangement joins TRBV28 to TRBJ2-7, with no clear D. The germline CDR1 and CDR2 sequences are MDHEN and SYDVKM. This CDR3 has 14 residues. Trimming took off 4 bases at V and 6 bases at J, with 16 bases between the two ends. The CDR3 spells CASSSPSQLLEQYF. CDR3 nucleotide sequence: TGTGCCAGCAGTTCCCCCAGCCAGCTGCTCGAGCAGTACTTC.

This clonotype was seen a handful of times. The rearrangement links TRBV10-3 to TRBJ2-6, with D perhaps matching TRBD2 (5 bases). The V end was cut by 5 bases, the J end by 4 bases, with 9 bases between. Germline V gene data show CDR1 as ENHRY and CDR2 as SYGVKD. The CDR3 covers 14 residues. In DNA, the CDR3 is TGTGCCATCAGTCCCGGGGAAGGGGCCAACGTCCTGACTTTC. Its protein is CAISPGEGANVLTF.

This clonotype has ten or more counts. This sequence joins TRBV7-9 and TRBJ1-2, with D possibly TRBD1 on 5 matching bases. Germline CDR1 reads SEHNR; CDR2 reads FQNEAQ (reference sequence). V was trimmed by 1 base and J by 6 bases, leaving 6 bases between them. CDR3 length: 12 residues. CDR3 region: CASSLEGDGYTF. In nucleotides, the CDR3 is TGTGCCAGCAGCTTAGAAGGGGATGGCTACACCTTC.

Concerning this clonotype: Possible read error: a much larger clone is one base away. This rearrangement joins TRBV7-2 to TRBJ1-4; 7 positions agree with TRBD1. CDR3 length equals 15 residues. Germline V gene lookup returns CDR1 SGHTA and CDR2 FQGNSA. V shed 8 bases and J 7 bases; nucleotides not matched to a gene: 13. The CDR3 region has the DNA TGTGCCAGCTCCAAAACAGGGGCCTCGGGTGAAAAACTGTTTTTT. Its translation: CASSKTGASGEKLFF.

Points on this clonotype: A read error may produce the germline difference seen at one junction end. V gene TRBV7-2 combines with J gene TRBJ1-2; 9 nucleotides agree with TRBD1. Per the germline V gene, CDR1 is SGHTA and CDR2 is FQGNSA. The CDR3 contains 16 residues. In DNA, the CDR3 is TGTGCCAGCAGCTTCCGTCCCGGGACAGGGCCCTATGGCTACGCCTTC. Its protein is CASSFRPGTGPYGYAF.